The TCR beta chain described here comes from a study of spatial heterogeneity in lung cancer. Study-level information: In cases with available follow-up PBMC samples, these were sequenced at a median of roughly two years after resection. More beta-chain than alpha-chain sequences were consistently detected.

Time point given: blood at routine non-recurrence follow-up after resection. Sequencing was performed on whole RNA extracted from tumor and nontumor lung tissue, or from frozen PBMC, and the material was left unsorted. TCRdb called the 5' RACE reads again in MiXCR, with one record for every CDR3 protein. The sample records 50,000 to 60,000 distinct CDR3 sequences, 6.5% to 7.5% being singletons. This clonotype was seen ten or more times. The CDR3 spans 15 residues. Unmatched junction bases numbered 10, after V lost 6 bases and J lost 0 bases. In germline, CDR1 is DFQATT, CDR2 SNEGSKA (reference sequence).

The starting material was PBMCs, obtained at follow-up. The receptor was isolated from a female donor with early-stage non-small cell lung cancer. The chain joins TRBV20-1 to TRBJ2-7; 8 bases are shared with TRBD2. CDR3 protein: CSAPPRAGGSYEQYF. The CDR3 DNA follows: TGCAGTGCGCCACCTCGGGCGGGGGGCTCCTACGAGCAGTACTTC.